This T cell receptor beta chain was observed in a study of CD4 T cells in relation to SARS-CoV-2 and coronaviruses. Regarding the study as a whole: No crossreactivity against non-spike viral proteins was tested here.

The table came from immunoSEQ multiplex PCR; TCRdb's copy has only in-frame clones and leaves some out. Found here are roughly 14,000 clones, roughly 80% of them singletons; the top ten hold around 30%. Unexposed donor CD4+ T cells date from about 2011-2019, before the COVID-19 pandemic. Isolation of CD4+ T cells took place after approximately 11 days in culture. Fresh IL-2 medium replaced half the medium on days 3 and 7. The CDR3 runs 16 residues. J was trimmed by 7 bases and V by 6 bases; bases with no gene match: 15. Germline V lookup: CDR1 DFQATT, CDR2 SNEGSKA (reference sequence). In regard to this clone: The antigen remains unidentified.

The TCR originated in a human donor in good health. The V call is TRBV20-1, the J call TRBJ2-2; 9 bases fit TRBD1. Sequencing input: CD4+ T cells from PBMCs, cultured in vitro. DNA for the CDR3: TGCAGTGCAAGTACAGGGGGCGCAGGGTCTGTCGGGGAGCTGTTTTTT. Amino acids: CSASTGGAGSVGELFF.